The next 26 T cell receptor beta chains were all read from a single sample in a study of control samples from healthy donors and cancer patients. Generated by immunoSEQ multiplex PCR, the TCRdb table keeps only in-frame clones and is missing some. The sample lists about 98,000 clones, around 80% occurring once. The sample was blood. These receptors all stem from a woman in her 30s in good health.

The rearrangement links TRBV5-4 to TRBJ2-6; 7 bases map to TRBD1. V gave up 4 bases and J gave up 0 bases; unmatched junction bases: 7. The germline gives CDR1 SGHNT, CDR2 YYREEE (reference sequence). The CDR3 runs to 17 residues. CDR3 region: CASSKDRSNSGANVLTF. CDR3 DNA sequence: TGTGCCAGCAGCAAGGACAGGTCGAACTCTGGGGCCAACGTCCTGACTTTC.

The chain carries TRBV7-2 and TRBJ1-4, with TRBD1 matching over 7 bases. The CDR3 extends over 16 amino acids. The germline V gene encodes CDR1 SGHTA and CDR2 FQGNSA. V lost 5 bases, J lost 0 bases, and 6 bases stayed unmatched. The CDR3, as DNA: TGTGCCAGCAGCGCCACAGGGGACGCAACTAATGAAAAACTGTTTTTT. Translating gives CASSATGDATNEKLFF. The full variable domain, rest sourced from reference TRBV7-2 and TRBJ1-4, is GAGVSQSPSNKVTEKGKDVELRCDPISGHTALYWYRQSLGQGLEFLIYFQGNSAPDKSGLPSDRFSAERTGGSVSTLTIQRTQQEDSAVYLCASSATGDATNEKLFFGSGTQLSVL.

A single count supports this clone. The chain recombines TRBV6-5 with TRBJ1-2; 11 bases are a match to TRBD1. CDR1 MNHEY and CDR2 SVGAGI come from the germline V gene. CDR3 length: 15 amino acids. V was clipped by 3 bases and J by 6 bases; unmatched bases: 6. CDR3 loop: CASSYLGQGVNGYTF. The CDR3 DNA reads TGTGCCAGCAGTTATTTGGGACAGGGGGTAAATGGCTACACCTTC.

This rearrangement joins TRBV1 to TRBJ2-5. TRBV1 is described as a pseudogene. CDR3 size: 14 residues. The CDR3 protein is CTSSQDGDPETQYF. The DNA for the CDR3 is TGCACCAGCAGCCAAGATGGGGACCCAGAGACCCAGTACTTC.

The gene calls are TRBV11-2 and TRBJ2-3, with D possibly being TRBD2 (5 bases). Germline CDR1 SGHAT, CDR2 FQNNGV. V was cut by 5 bases and J by 5 bases, with 17 bases left in between. The CDR3 sequence is 15 residues long. The CDR3 bases are TGTGCCAGCAGCCCAGACGGGGTCTGGCAAGATACGCAGTATTTT. Protein sequence: CASSPDGVWQDTQYF.

The chain is built from TRBV6-5 and TRBJ2-7; D perhaps matches TRBD1 (7 bases). Germline assignment: CDR1 MNHEY and CDR2 SVGAGI. The CDR3 totals 15 residues. V lost 6 bases and J 2 bases, leaving 17 bases between the germline ends. The CDR3 sequence is CASSRAGQPAYEQYF. The CDR3 DNA is TGTGCCAGCAGCCGCGCGGGACAGCCCGCCTACGAGCAGTACTTC.

The rearrangement joins TRBV5-1 to TRBJ2-1; 9 positions agree with TRBD2. The germline V gene has CDR1 SGHRS and CDR2 YFSETQ. The V segment lost 0 bases and the J segment 1 base; nucleotides outside the gene matches: 2. The CDR3 runs 16 residues. CDR3 amino acids: CASSLVAGGSYNEQFF. CDR3 nucleotides: TGCGCCAGCAGCTTGGTTGCGGGGGGGTCCTACAATGAGCAGTTCTTC. Full variable domain (missing parts from reference TRBV5-1 and TRBJ2-1): KAGVTQTPRYLIKTRGQQVTLSCSPISGHRSVSWYQQTPGQGLQFLFEYFSETQRNKGNFPGRFSGRQFSNSRSEMNVSTLELGDSALYLCASSLVAGGSYNEQFFGPGTRLTVL.

The rearrangement links TRBV24-1 to TRBJ2-6, with D possibly TRBD2 on 6 matching bases. CDR1 and CDR2 (germline): KGHDR, SFDVKD. The CDR3 has 16 residues. V lost 1 base and J 2 bases, leaving 8 bases between the germline ends. CDR3 DNA sequence: TGTGCCACCAGTGATTTCGCGGGGACTGGGGCCAACGTCCTGACTTTC. This sequence encodes CATSDFAGTGANVLTF.

In DNA, the CDR3 is TGTGCCAGCACCCACCCGGGGGATACAGATACGCAGTATTTT. This gives the protein CASTHPGDTDTQYF. V and J are TRBV6-6 and TRBJ2-3, with D tentatively TRBD2 (6 bases). Trimming stripped 7 bases from V and 3 bases from J, with 14 bases between. The CDR3 length is 14 residues. CDR1 and CDR2 (germline): MNHNY, SVGAGI (reference sequence).

This chain connects TRBV2 to TRBJ1-6; D is unclear. Per the germline V gene, CDR1 is SNHLY and CDR2 is FYNNEI. Trimming took 4 bases from V and 4 from J, leaving 8 bases between them. This CDR3 has 14 amino acids. The CDR3 region has the DNA TGTGCCAGCAGTGTGGCATCATATAATTCACCCCTCCACTTT. Its translation is CASSVASYNSPLHF.

The V and J genes are TRBV30 and TRBJ1-1; TRBD1 might be the D (6 bases). This CDR3 spans 11 amino acids. CDR1 is GTSNPN and CDR2 is SVGIG in the germline V gene (reference sequence). The V and J ends lost 2 bases and 6 bases respectively, with 7 bases between them. As DNA, the CDR3 is TGTGCCTGGAGTAGGGGGGCTGAAGCTTTCTTT. This codes for CAWSRGAEAFF.

This clone was found many times. The genes are TRBV3-1 (or the pseudogene TRBV3-2) and TRBJ1-1; D gene unclear. The CDR3 has 13 amino acids. CDR1 LGHDT and CDR2 YNNKEL come from the germline V gene (reference sequence). V gave up 1 base and J gave up 3 bases, with 6 bases separating them. Here the CDR3 DNA reads TGTGCCAGCAGCCAAGCCCGAGACACTGAAGCTTTCTTT. This translates into CASSQARDTEAFF.

V usage is TRBV7-2 and J usage is TRBJ1-6; 7 bases are shared with TRBD1. Germline lookup yields CDR1 SGHTA and CDR2 FQGNSA. The CDR3 consists of 15 residues. V was pared by 4 bases and J by 7 bases, with 7 bases of the junction left unmatched. CDR3 sequence: CASSYPTGKNSPLHF. Written as DNA, the CDR3 is TGTGCCAGCAGCTACCCGACAGGGAAAAATTCACCCCTCCACTTT.

The chain couples TRBV19 to TRBJ1-2, with D possibly TRBD1 on 5 matching bases. The V end lost 6 bases, the J end lost 4 bases, and 15 bases lay between the germline ends. Germline CDR1 and CDR2: LNHDA and SQIVND (reference sequence). This CDR3 spans 14 amino acids. The CDR3 region has the DNA TGTGCCAGTAGGACGGACAAAGCGGGCTATGGCTACACCTTC. It is translated as CASRTDKAGYGYTF.

The CDR3 sequence: CASSVGPTNEKLFF. CDR3 DNA sequence: TGTGCCAGCAGCGTAGGGCCAACTAATGAAAAACTGTTTTTT. This sequence joins TRBV9 and TRBJ1-4; D remains unclear. The CDR3 sequence is 14 residues long. Between the trimmed V and J ends, which lost 0 bases and 0 bases, there was a span of 3 bases. Germline assignment: CDR1 SGDLS and CDR2 YYNGEE.

This chain joins TRBV6-5 and TRBJ1-5, with D possibly TRBD1 on 6 matching bases. CDR1 is MNHEY and CDR2 is SVGAGI in the germline V gene. V gave up 6 bases and J gave up 2 bases, with 8 bases separating them. The CDR3 is 13 residues long. The DNA of the CDR3 is TGTGCCAGCAGACAGGGAGGCAATCAGCCCCAGCATTTT. Translated: CASRQGGNQPQHF.

The V gene is TRBV5-4, the J gene TRBJ1-1; D uncertain. The CDR3 has 14 amino acids. CDR1 is SGHNT and CDR2 is YYREEE in the germline V gene (reference sequence). V lost 4 bases and J lost 4, with 14 bases in between. CDR3 nucleotide sequence: TGTGCCAGCAGCGTCCGCTGGAGGTTCACTGAAGCTTTCTTT. Amino acids: CASSVRWRFTEAFF.

V usage is TRBV24-1 and J usage is TRBJ2-3, with D possibly TRBD2 on 7 matching bases. This CDR3 is built from 15 residues. V lost 2 bases and J lost 2, with 10 bases in between. Per germline, CDR1 KGHDR and CDR2 SFDVKD. This CDR3 is CATSDYGGPTDTQYF. CDR3 coding DNA: TGTGCCACCAGTGATTACGGGGGGCCCACAGATACGCAGTATTTT.

CDR3 region: CATSRERSSYNEQFF. CDR3 coding DNA: TGTGCCACCAGCAGGGAAAGGAGCTCCTACAATGAGCAGTTCTTC. This chain links TRBV15 with TRBJ2-1; D uncertain. The germline CDR1 and CDR2 sequences are LNHNV and YYDKDF (reference sequence). V dropped 3 bases and J dropped 0 bases, with 9 bases sitting between them. The CDR3 loop spans 15 amino acids.

The chain has TRBV7-2 and TRBJ2-1; tentatively, D is TRBD2 (5 bases). With 3 bases removed from V and 0 bases from J, the gap between germline ends came to 9 bases. Germline assignment: CDR1 SGHTA and CDR2 FQGNSA. The CDR3 has 15 amino acids. CDR3 DNA sequence: TGTGCCAGCAGCTTGGAACGGGGCTCCTACAATGAGCAGTTCTTC. Amino acids: CASSLERGSYNEQFF.

The chain links TRBV25-1 to TRBJ2-2; TRBD1 agrees at 10 bases. CDR3 size: 15 residues. Germline V gives CDR1 MGHDK, CDR2 SYGVNS. Trimming at V came to 2 bases and at J to 6 bases, leaving 3 bases not matched to a gene. In DNA form, the CDR3 reads TGTGCCAGCAGTGAAATTGACAGGGGGCCCGGGGAGCTGTTTTTT. Encoded protein: CASSEIDRGPGELFF.

V is TRBV7-3 and J is TRBJ2-3; TRBD2 matches 7 bases. CDR3 length: 15 residues. Germline V lookup: CDR1 SGHTA, CDR2 FQGTGA. The V and J ends lost 2 bases and 2 bases, in that order; junction bases with no gene match: 4. In DNA, the CDR3 is TGTGCCAGCAGCTTAGGCCTAGCGGACACAGATACGCAGTATTTT. Residues: CASSLGLADTDTQYF. Supplemented by reference TRBV7-3 and TRBJ2-3, the full variable domain reads GAGVSQTPSNKVTEKGKYVELRCDPISGHTALYWYRQSLGQGPEFLIYFQGTGAADDSGLPNDRFFAVRPEGSVSTLKIQRTERGDSAVYLCASSLGLADTDTQYFGPGTRLTVL.

The chain uses TRBV7-8 and TRBJ1-5; D gene ambiguous. The CDR3 consists of 13 residues. V gave up 5 bases and J gave up 4 bases, with 9 bases separating them. In germline, CDR1 is SGHVS, CDR2 FQNEAQ. The CDR3: CASSHSGNQPQHF. CDR3 DNA: TGTGCCAGCAGCCACTCGGGGAATCAGCCCCAGCATTTT.

The chain joins TRBV5-4 to TRBJ2-3; D may be TRBD2 (6 bases). V was trimmed by 5 bases and J by 8 bases, leaving 12 bases between them. Germline V CDR1 and CDR2: SGHNT, YYREEE (reference sequence). The CDR3 contains 12 residues. CDR3 sequence: CASRPIGGTQYF. CDR3 nucleotides: TGTGCCAGCAGACCGATCGGGGGTACGCAGTATTTT.

The chain uses TRBV4-3 and TRBJ1-3, with D maybe TRBD1 (6 bases). Germline CDR1 reads LGHNA; CDR2 reads YSLEER. V gave up 0 bases and J gave up 2 bases, with 8 bases separating them. This CDR3 is built from 15 residues. The CDR3 sequence is CASSQDAGAGNTIYF. The CDR3 DNA sequence: TGCGCCAGCAGCCAAGATGCAGGGGCTGGAAACACCATATATTTT.

Only a few counts were recorded for this clone. V gene TRBV5-1 combines with J gene TRBJ2-5; D unclear. The CDR3 covers 14 residues. With 0 bases removed from V and 3 bases from J, the gap between germline ends came to 9 bases. Germline CDR1 SGHRS, CDR2 YFSETQ. CDR3 bases: TGCGCCAGCAGCTTGGCCCTGAACAAAGAGACCCAGTACTTC. It is translated as CASSLALNKETQYF.